This paragraph reports one T cell receptor beta chain. The antigen it recognizes is unknown. No much larger clonotype is one base removed from it; base qualities were not supplied. Preparation of the library involved the immunoSEQ multiplex PCR assay. For the multiplex PCR, a mixture combining 60 forward primers for TCR Vbeta segments and 13 reverse primers for TCR Jbeta segments was used. Amplification of the CDR3 region of rearranged TCR beta genes was performed with a multiplex PCR assay on genomic DNA. The amplified TCR beta libraries were sequenced on the Illumina HiSeq System as 87-base-pair reads. Turning to the authors' computational methods: A later analysis tallied 70 million to 100 million unique TCR beta chains across the 610 or so repertoires, and around 10 million of those chains were shared by two or more donors. To remove PCR and sequencing errors, raw reads were error-corrected and collapsed into unique sequences using a nearest-neighbor algorithm that merged closely related sequences. CDR3 sequences were aligned to IMGT reference sequences to assign V, D and J gene segments. Each retained sequence needed at least a six-nucleotide match to both a V gene segment and a J gene segment. A rearrangement counted as productive if the CDR3 had no stop codons and remained in frame with V and J, and every other rearrangement counted as non-productive. Following IMGT convention, CDR3 was defined as the stretch from the second conserved V-encoded cysteine up to the conserved J-encoded phenylalanine. Sequences without an unambiguous match to a single V gene segment were excluded from the earlier analysis of several hundred of the donors. In an earlier analysis of some 590 of the donors, a V segment was called functional when productive rearrangements were above 56.7%, and segregating when the standard deviation between donors exceeded 5%. A statistical classification framework was built to diagnose cytomegalovirus status from the catalog of TCR beta chain sequences. In a later analysis, TCR nucleotide sequences were compared against IMGT/GENE-DB human TR gene sequences so that V and J genes could be assigned. A later analysis assigned CDR3 sequences and most-parsimonious VDJ recombination scenarios with the TCRdist pipeline. In a later analysis, each TCR beta chain was defined by its CDR3 amino acid sequence together with its V-gene family, and reads without a unique V-gene family were excluded. A later analysis removed 592 highly shared, low-generation-probability nucleotide sequences to deal with suspected cross-contamination and a sequencing artifact. For each public chain, a later analysis derived a clonal expansion index from normalized ranks of inferred template counts within each repertoire. In a later analysis, generation probabilities were computed using a VDJ recombination model fitted to out-of-frame rearrangements, and the results were checked against IGoR. A later analysis scored TCR-TCR, TCR-HLA and TCR-CMV co-occurrence with hypergeometric tests, applying a repertoire-size bias correction to TCR pairs. A later analysis estimated false discovery rates by permuting HLA or CMV assignments 20 times. A later analysis grouped co-occurring TCRs with DBSCAN, adding TCRdist sequence similarity when clustering within HLA-allele-positive subsets. Co-occurrence clustering excluded repertoires with fewer than 30,000 or more than 120,000 public chains, plus five with anomalous nucleotide sharing. Sourced from immuneACCESS, this table was stored by TCRdb with only in-frame sequences that have V and J called. A share of the clones is absent; for the studies checked, an unresolved V gene accounts for under half, and the remainder has no known explanation. V and J calls and clone size are copied from that table; D and trimming were computed from the DNA. The sample profile shows roughly 120,000 clones; around 80% of them were found once. The ten largest clones take up 0.2% to 0.25% of the sample.

The source of the sample is a study of cytomegalovirus exposure and HLA in healthy donors (dated by TCRdb to the late 2010s). Regarding the study in general: An earlier analysis of some 550 of the donors reported about 250 Gb of sequence data and 117 million unique TCR beta sequences from approximately 180 million T cells. An early release that covered fewer than 800 HLA-typed donors contained about 300 gigabases of sequencing data and 80 million or so unique TCR sequences. The genetic ancestry cluster associated with self-reported Caucasian donors included 81% of the approximately 410 genotyped donors. The study aimed to test whether cataloging public T cell receptors could reveal signatures of past pathogen exposure. The study used immunosequencing to profile the T cell repertoires of several hundred subjects and linked those repertoires to cytomegalovirus serostatus. Along with the roughly 710-subject first cohort, a separate validation cohort of approximately 110 different subjects was used. The study combined high-throughput TCR immunosequencing, statistical association of individual TCRs with disease status, and machine learning to predict cytomegalovirus infection status. In a later analysis, previously published TCR beta repertoires from 670 or so donors were re-analyzed and high-resolution HLA genotyping was added so that TCR occurrence patterns could be studied. In the later analysis, no new phenotypic data were used to find candidate immune exposures; instead, reliance was placed on TCR beta sequences and their occurrence across donors. In an earlier analysis of 587 of the donors, high-throughput TCR beta sequencing was used to judge whether each TCR beta V gene segment behaved as functional or pseudogenic. Donor age, sex, ethnicity and CMV serostatus were compiled alongside the repertoire data. Genome-wide SNP genotypes for about 65% of the 666 donors were used in a later genetic analysis, which treated that subset as a discovery cohort. All discovery cohort repertoires had been generated on a single sequencing platform. Class I and class II HLA loci were covered by the typing at four-digit resolution. The number of donors typed differed by locus, with 629-630 for A, B, C, DRB1 and DQB1, around 560 for DQA1, approximately 580 for DPA1, and 400 to 490 for DPB1. Four or five DR-DQ haplotypes were handled as single units for association and clustering because linkage in the cohort was strong. On average, about 240,000 unique TCR beta nucleotide sequences were sequenced per donor among some 420 genotyped donors of the cohort, with 15% to 20% of those sequences being non-productive. The paper's findings and limits, for the study overall: Across donors, most TCR sequences were observed very rarely, whereas some public TCRs were present in many individuals. For the cohort, immune exposure information was limited to CMV serostatus. At a false discovery rate of 0.05, a later analysis linked some 18,000 TCR beta sequences to specific HLA alleles. Assigning TCR associations to individual alleles was difficult when HLA alleles, especially DR and DQ, strongly co-occurred. Sequencing depth was assumed to be roughly uniform across donors in the presence/absence analyses, though that assumption may not hold. A further reported finding was that TCR beta sequences accurately predicted the HLA-A and HLA-B alleles for most subjects in the first cohort. A later analysis found that most CMV-associated TCR beta chains appeared HLA-restricted, with HLA associations seemingly driven largely by CMV exposure. The study listed 164 TCR beta chains as associated with cytomegalovirus. An association between a missense DCLRE1C variant and V-gene and J-gene trimming of TCR beta chains was found in a later genetic analysis and replicated in an independent cohort. Seventeen rarely observed V segments, including chromosome 9 orphons, were excluded from the earlier analysis of a few hundred of the donors because counts were too low. Because the 87-base-pair reads could not distinguish some IMGT-functional V segments, including TRBV6-2 and TRBV6-3, those segments were excluded. The cohort was sequenced for TCR beta chains only, and without alpha or paired-chain data the features that could be detected were limited. A later analysis found that HLA-associated TCR beta chains were more clonally expanded and had lower generation probabilities than equally common non-associated chains. The authors suggested that the approach could potentially be generalized to other disease states and immunological phenotypes. Correlated functional status among segregating V segments might be attributable to linkage disequilibrium, but an unknown experimental factor could not be ruled out. Because HLA typing was unavailable for some donors at each locus, only the typed subset was used in association tests. A later analysis found that TCR association rates varied across HLA loci, with DRB1 alleles showing the most associated TCRs and HLA-C alleles the fewest. In a later genetic analysis, fewer N-insertions in productive TCRs were reported among donors in an Asian-associated ancestry cluster than the 666-donor mean. In an earlier analysis of approximately 590 of the donors, most TCR beta V segments appeared in productive rearrangements about 87% or about 30% of the time, broadly matching IMGT annotations. According to a later analysis, parvovirus B19, influenza, CMV and Epstein-Barr virus appeared linked to several top co-occurrence clusters. Three of the identified cytomegalovirus-associated TCR beta chains were confirmed in vitro to be specific for cytomegalovirus antigens. A group of highly shared sequence variants was considered likely to be a technical artifact of the sequencing pipeline. In both the original and validation cohorts, the classifier was reported to diagnose cytomegalovirus status with high specificity and sensitivity.

The cohort consisted of 600 or so healthy bone marrow donors. At the time of sampling, every cohort member was nominally healthy, though immune exposures that went unrecorded were likely present. The donor was CMV seronegative and belonged to the group of approximately 320 seronegative cohort members. A peripheral blood sample was collected from each donor, and TCR beta sequencing was performed on peripheral blood mononuclear cells. The Qiagen DNeasy Blood Extraction Kit was used to extract genomic DNA from the blood cell samples. Including cysteine and phenylalanine, the CDR3 has 15 amino acids. Only CDR3 DNA remains: 45 bases, in frame from the first base. V is reduced by 1 base and J by 4 bases, leaving a spacing of 10 bases between them. CDR1 LGHNA and CDR2 YNFKEQ are derived from the germline V gene.

The sequence joins TRBV4-2 to TRBJ2-2; tentative D gene TRBD2, with 5 bases matching. The receptor's source is a man over 45 in good health and CMV-seronegative. Material: PBMCs. The nucleotide sequence is TGTGCCAGCAGCCAAGTAGGGAGTAGCACCGGGGAGCTGTTTTTT. Its protein is CASSQVGSSTGELFF.